These 21 T cell receptor beta chains came from one sample sequenced in a study of molecular identifiers for immune sequencing clone quantification. TCRdb processed the PCR reads anew with MiXCR; each CDR3 protein has one entry. The sample records fewer than 350,000 distinct CDR3 sequences, roughly 24% being singletons. The specimen was naive CD8+ T cells from blood, with Jurkat cell RNA spiked in. Subset noted: FACS-sorted CD8+CD4-CCR7+CD45RA+ naive T cells. Receptors were obtained from a human donor in good health. Some libraries in this study had Jurkat cell RNA spiked in.

For this clonotype: One end of the junction is discordant with germline, which a read error may explain. The V gene is TRBV9, the J gene TRBJ2-1, with D unresolved. The CDR3 length is 15 residues. Germline V CDR1 and CDR2: SGDLS, YYNGEE. The CDR3 nucleotides read TGTGCCAGCAGCGTAGCTGACTCCTCCTACAATGAGCAGCTCTTC. Amino acids: CASSVADSSYNEQLF.

This clonotype was picked up many times. As DNA, the CDR3 is TGTGCCAGCAGCCCGGACAGGGGACTCTACGAGCAGTACTTC. Translated: CASSPDRGLYEQYF. V usage is TRBV5-5 and J usage is TRBJ2-7, with 9 nucleotides matching TRBD1. The CDR3 runs to 14 residues. The V segment lost 4 bases and the J segment 3 bases; nucleotides outside the gene matches: 5. The V gene's germline CDR1 is SGHKS and CDR2 YYEKEE (reference sequence).

The chain has TRBV6-2 or TRBV6-3 and TRBJ1-2, with D maybe TRBD1 (5 bases). The V and J ends lost 4 bases and 3 bases respectively, with 15 bases between them. Per the germline V gene, CDR1 is MNHEY and CDR2 is SVGEGT. This CDR3 region has 15 residues. The CDR3 DNA reads TGTGCCAGCAGTTCCCTGGACAATTGGTACTATGGCTACACCTTC. Translated: CASSSLDNWYYGYTF.

This clonotype showed up just a few times. This sequence joins TRBV20-1 and TRBJ2-3, with D perhaps matching TRBD2 (5 bases). The CDR3 runs to 16 residues. V was pared by 0 bases and J by 2 bases, with 15 bases between. The germline V gene encodes CDR1 DFQATT and CDR2 SNEGSKA (reference sequence). This CDR3 reads CSARDHLSGTTDTQYF. The CDR3 DNA reads TGCAGTGCTAGAGACCACCTCAGCGGCACCACAGATACGCAGTATTTT.

In the case of this clonotype: This CDR3 is missing its conserved last phenylalanine or tryptophan, likely due to a read error. The chain combines TRBV3-1 with TRBJ2-5, with 12 bases matching TRBD2. J gave up 5 bases and V 1 base, and 8 bases lay outside the gene matches. This CDR3 spans 17 amino acids. Germline CDR1 is LGHDT and CDR2 is YNNKEL (reference sequence). The CDR3 nucleotides read TGTGCCAGCAGCCAAGTTGCTAGCGGGGGGGCCATCGAGACCCAGTACTTA. Protein: CASSQVASGGAIETQYL.

The chain uses TRBV12-3 or TRBV12-4 and TRBJ2-6, with a weak D call TRBD2 (5 bases). The CDR3 has 19 amino acids. The V end lost 3 bases, the J end lost 0 bases, and 18 bases lay between the germline ends. In DNA form, the CDR3 reads TGTGCCAGCAGTTTGGCCCCAGGAGGCAAGGACTCTGGGGCCAACGTCCTGACTTTC. Translated, it gives CASSLAPGGKDSGANVLTF.

The chain carries TRBV4-3 and TRBJ2-2; D is uncertain. The ends were cut back, 0 bases at V and 1 base at J, with 6 bases in the middle. The CDR3 is 15 residues long. Per the germline V gene, CDR1 is LGHNA and CDR2 is YSLEER. Here the CDR3 reads CASSQEPKNTGELFF. The DNA of the CDR3 is TGCGCCAGCAGCCAAGAACCTAAGAACACCGGGGAGCTGTTTTTT.

About this clonotype itself: A much larger clone lies a single base off, so this may be a read error. The chain joins TRBV23-1 to TRBJ2-7; possibly TRBD1 or TRBD2 for D (5 bases each). TRBV23-1 is given ORF status, its function remaining uncertain. The CDR3 spans 15 residues. The CDR3 DNA follows: TGCGCCAGCAGTCAATCATCGAAGGGACGGAGTGAGCAGCACTTC. Protein sequence: CASSQSSKGRSEQHF.

This clonotype was counted ten times or more. This chain links TRBV15 with TRBJ2-7; 7 positions agree with TRBD1. Germline values: CDR1 LNHNV, CDR2 YYDKDF (reference sequence). The CDR3 consists of 15 residues. After removal of 2 bases from V and 2 bases from J, the junction contained 6 bases not matched to a gene. The CDR3 bases are TGTGCCACCAGCAGACCAGACAGGGCAACCTACGAGCAGTACTTC. Its protein product is CATSRPDRATYEQYF.

There are a few counts of this clonotype. The chain joins TRBV12-3 or TRBV12-4 to TRBJ1-1, with a weak D call TRBD1 (5 bases). The CDR3 runs to 17 residues. The germline V and J ends were trimmed by 4 bases and 0 bases, with 18 bases remaining between them. CDR3 DNA sequence: TGTGCCAGCAGTTCAACAAGGGGCGACTTTATGAACACTGAAGCTTTCTTT. Its protein product is CASSSTRGDFMNTEAFF.

The rearrangement joins TRBV19 to TRBJ2-3; D is undetermined. Trimming cost V 2 bases and J 2 bases, with 8 bases left between them. This CDR3 is 14 amino acids long. Per germline, CDR1 LNHDA and CDR2 SQIVND (reference sequence). This CDR3 is CASSIPQYTDTQYF. CDR3 DNA sequence: TGTGCCAGTAGTATACCCCAGTACACAGATACGCAGTATTTT.

This chain joins TRBV20-1 and TRBJ2-2; D is perhaps TRBD1 or TRBD2 (5 bases each). The CDR3 is 16 amino acids. Between the trimmed V and J ends, which lost 0 bases and 5 bases, there was a span of 16 bases. The germline gives CDR1 DFQATT, CDR2 SNEGSKA (reference sequence). This chain's CDR3 is CSARDPWQGRTGELFF. The DNA of the CDR3 is TGCAGTGCTAGAGATCCCTGGCAGGGACGAACCGGGGAGCTGTTTTTT.

This clonotype was recorded only once. The DNA for the CDR3 is TGTGCCAGCAGCCAAGATGAACCGGGACAGGGAGATACGCAGTATTTT. This gives the protein CASSQDEPGQGDTQYF. This chain joins TRBV3-1 and TRBJ2-3; 9 bases align to TRBD1. The CDR3 contains 16 residues. Germline CDR1 reads LGHDT; CDR2 reads YNNKEL (reference sequence). J gave up 5 bases and V 0 bases, and 6 bases lay outside the gene matches.

Comments on this clonotype: This may be a read error: a much more frequent sequence differs by one nucleotide. This chain joins TRBV29-1 and TRBJ2-3, with a possible D match to TRBD2 (5 bases). Per the germline V gene, CDR1 is SQVTM and CDR2 is ANQGSEA. V was shortened by 7 bases and J by 5 bases, with 16 bases between the two germline ends. The CDR3 contains 13 residues. The CDR3 protein is CSAVGWELDTQYF. Written as DNA, the CDR3 is TGCAGCGCGGTGGGCTGGGAGCTAGATACGCAGTATTTT.

The chain combines TRBV27 with TRBJ1-1; D may be TRBD1 (6 bases). Trimming left V 3 bases short and J 4 bases short, with 12 bases between. The CDR3 is made up of 14 amino acids. The V gene's germline CDR1 is MNHEY and CDR2 SMNVEV (reference sequence). CDR3 nucleotide sequence: TGTGCCAGCAGTTTGGGGGGGCTCAGCACTGAAGCTTTCTTT. This translates into CASSLGGLSTEAFF.

This clonotype has at least ten counts. Mismatch with germline at one junction end may stem from a read error. The chain carries TRBV4-3 and TRBJ1-6, with a weak D call TRBD1 (6 bases). CDR3 length equals 13 residues. The germline V gene encodes CDR1 LGHNA and CDR2 YSLEER. The CDR3 sequence: CASSPTGYSPLHF. The CDR3 DNA sequence: TGTGCCAGCAGTCCTACAGGGTATTCACCCCTCCACTTT.

To note about this clonotype: Given a much more abundant clone one base away, this may be a read error. The chain carries TRBV4-3 and TRBJ2-3; D assignment may be TRBD1 or TRBD2 (5 bases each). Germline V gives CDR1 LGHNA, CDR2 YSLEER. CDR3 length equals 18 residues. The CDR3 DNA sequence: TGCGCCAGCAGCCAAGAAGATTTTATGGGGCTTCGAGGAGGTACGCAGTGTTTT. Its translation is CASSQEDFMGLRGGTQCF.

This clonotype was recorded a few times. The chain employs TRBV3-1 and TRBJ1-4; 7 positions agree with TRBD1. Germline V gene lookup returns CDR1 LGHDT and CDR2 YNNKEL (reference sequence). The junction had 19 bases not matched to a gene; V was cut back by 1 base and J by 8 bases. The CDR3 is 19 residues long. The CDR3 nucleotides read TGTGCCAGCAGCCAAGTCCCTCCCGGGACAGTCGGAGGTGAAGAAAAACTGTTTTTT. Translating it yields CASSQVPPGTVGGEEKLFF.

V and J are TRBV20-1 and TRBJ2-7; D unclear. CDR1 is DFQATT, CDR2 SNEGSKA, per germline (reference sequence). The CDR3 extends over 14 amino acids. The V end lost 3 bases, the J end lost 2 bases, and 14 bases lay between the germline ends. CDR3 amino acids: CSASEQRWPYEQYF. The CDR3 region has the DNA TGCAGTGCTAGTGAGCAACGGTGGCCCTACGAGCAGTACTTC.

The sample holds many counts of this clonotype. The gene calls are TRBV5-6 and TRBJ2-1, with D uncertain. The CDR3 contains 13 residues. From germline, CDR1 is SGHDT and CDR2 YYEEEE. With 0 bases removed from V and 8 bases from J, the gap between germline ends came to 9 bases. The CDR3: CASSLGVADEQFF. The CDR3 coding sequence is TGTGCCAGCAGCTTGGGGGTTGCCGATGAGCAGTTCTTC.

The chain employs TRBV6-5 and TRBJ1-2; no firm D call. Trimming left V 2 bases short and J 4 bases short, with 20 bases between. This CDR3 region has 17 residues. Germline V lookup: CDR1 MNHEY, CDR2 SVGAGI. The CDR3 coding sequence is TGTGCCAGCAGTTACGTCGTTGGGTCTAGCGTCCGCTATGGCTACACCTTC. This encodes CASSYVVGSSVRYGYTF.